Reported below is one T cell receptor beta chain. The CDR3 totals 16 residues. Germline CDR1 SGHAT, CDR2 FQNNGV. Trimming at V came to 3 bases and at J to 0 bases, leaving 4 bases not matched to a gene. This entry comes from a study of blood T cell repertoires in COVID-19. This table comes from immunoSEQ multiplex PCR, and its TCRdb copy is limited to in-frame clones, with some not included. The data hold hundreds of thousands of clones, with about nine tenths observed a single time. Input material: peripheral blood. This chain links TRBV11-2 with TRBJ2-3; 9 bases map to TRBD1. The clonotype comes from a woman in her fifties or sixties with COVID-19, enrolled during active disease. The DNA for the CDR3 is TGTGCCAGCAGCTTGACAGGGGGTTCTAGCACAGATACGCAGTATTTT. It is translated as CASSLTGGSSTDTQYF.